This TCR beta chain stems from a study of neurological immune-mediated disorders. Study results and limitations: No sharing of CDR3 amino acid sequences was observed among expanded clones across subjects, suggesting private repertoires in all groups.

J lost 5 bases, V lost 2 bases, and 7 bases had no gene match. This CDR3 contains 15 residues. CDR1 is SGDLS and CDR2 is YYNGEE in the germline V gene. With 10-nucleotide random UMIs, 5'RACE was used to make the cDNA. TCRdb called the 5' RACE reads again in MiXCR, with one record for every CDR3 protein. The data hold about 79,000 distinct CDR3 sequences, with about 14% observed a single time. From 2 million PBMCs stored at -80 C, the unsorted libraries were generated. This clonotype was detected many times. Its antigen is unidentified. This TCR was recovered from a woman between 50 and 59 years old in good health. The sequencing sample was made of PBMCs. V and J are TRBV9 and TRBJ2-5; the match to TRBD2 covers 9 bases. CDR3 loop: CASSVASGNSETQYF. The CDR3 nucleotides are TGTGCCAGCAGCGTGGCTAGCGGGAATTCGGAGACCCAGTACTTC.